The 5 T cell receptor beta chains reported below all come from one sample, sequenced in a study of STAT5B mutations in CD4+ large granular lymphocyte leukemia. Assay: immunoSEQ multiplex PCR; the TCRdb copy retains only in-frame clones and omits some. Among tens of thousands of clones listed, approximately 81% were seen once. Sequencing input: CD4+ T cells from blood buffy coats. The receptors were gathered from a human donor in good health.

J is TRBJ2-2 and V is TRBV7-9; maybe TRBD1 (5 bases). CDR3 length: 13 residues. Germline V gene sequence: CDR1 SEHNR, CDR2 FQNEAQ (reference sequence). Trimming removed 4 bases at V and 6 bases at J, with 9 bases between. The chain's CDR3 is CASSYSRAGELFF. CDR3 in DNA: TGTGCCAGCAGCTATAGCAGGGCCGGGGAGCTGTTTTTT.

This clone was detected a few times. This sequence joins TRBV7-6 and TRBJ1-2; 10 positions match TRBD1. V dropped 4 bases and J dropped 8; count of bases not matched to a gene: 7. CDR3 length: 14 residues. Germline CDR1 reads SGHVS; CDR2 reads FNYEAQ. The CDR3 DNA follows: TGTGCCAGCAGCTCACCCGGACAGGGGGGAGGCTACACCTTC. It translates to CASSSPGQGGGYTF.

The chain recombines TRBV6-1 with TRBJ2-1; no reliable D call. The germline CDR1 and CDR2 sequences are MNHNS and SASEGT. V dropped 8 bases and J dropped 3 bases, with 17 bases sitting between them. CDR3 length: 15 residues. Here the CDR3 DNA reads TGTGCCAGCCTCCAAGGTGACCGTTTCTACAATGAGCAGTTCTTC. Translation: CASLQGDRFYNEQFF.

The chain uses TRBV6-1 and TRBJ1-6; D remains unclear. The CDR3 sequence is 15 residues long. Germline loops: CDR1 MNHNS, CDR2 SASEGT. The germline V and J ends were trimmed by 6 bases and 7 bases, with 16 bases remaining between them. The CDR3 sequence is CASSLISGKNSPLHF. CDR3 nucleotides: TGTGCCAGCAGCCTTATATCCGGGAAAAATTCACCCCTCCACTTT.

The V call is TRBV27, the J call TRBJ2-7, with 7 positions matching TRBD2. J was trimmed by 0 bases and V by 10 bases; bases with no gene match: 18. Germline assignment: CDR1 MNHEY and CDR2 SMNVEV (reference sequence). The CDR3 has 17 amino acids. CDR3 residues: CATGRFYKRESSYEQYF. CDR3 DNA sequence: TGTGCCACCGGGAGGTTTTATAAGCGCGAGAGCTCCTACGAGCAGTACTTC.